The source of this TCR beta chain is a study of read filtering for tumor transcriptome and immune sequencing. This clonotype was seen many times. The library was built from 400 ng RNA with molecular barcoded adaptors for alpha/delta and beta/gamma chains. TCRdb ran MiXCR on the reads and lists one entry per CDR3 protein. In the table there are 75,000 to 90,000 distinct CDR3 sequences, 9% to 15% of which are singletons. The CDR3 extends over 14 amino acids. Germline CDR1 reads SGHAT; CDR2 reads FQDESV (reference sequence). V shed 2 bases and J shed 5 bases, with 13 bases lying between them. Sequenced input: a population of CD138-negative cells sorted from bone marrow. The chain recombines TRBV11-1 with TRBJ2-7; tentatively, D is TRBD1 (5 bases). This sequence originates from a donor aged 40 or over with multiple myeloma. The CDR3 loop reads CASSLFRESDEQYF. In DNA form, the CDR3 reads TGTGCCAGCAGCTTATTCAGGGAATCGGACGAGCAGTACTTC.